A single sample is the source of the 5 T cell receptor beta chains below, sequenced in a study of T cells after yellow fever vaccination. TCRdb independently ran MiXCR on the 5' RACE reads; one entry per CDR3 protein. The data show 620,000 or so distinct CDR3 sequences, with 10% to 15% seen just once and 14% to 15% held by the top ten. The sample here was PBMCs, taken on the day of the yellow fever booster vaccination. The origin of the receptors is a man younger than 45 who received the YFV17D yellow fever vaccine.

In its sample, this clonotype was seen a few times. This chain joins TRBV7-2 and TRBJ2-1; the D call may be TRBD1 or TRBD2 (5 bases each). The germline gives CDR1 SGHTA, CDR2 FQGNSA. This CDR3 has 15 amino acids. Trimming pared 1 base from V and 4 bases from J, leaving 11 bases between. CDR3 protein: CASSLVQGGYNEQFF. The CDR3 region has the DNA TGTGCCAGCAGCTTAGTCCAGGGCGGGTACAATGAGCAGTTCTTC.

This clonotype was found a few times. This rearrangement joins TRBV20-1 to TRBJ2-1, with 8 positions matching TRBD2. This CDR3 contains 12 residues. The germline gives CDR1 DFQATT, CDR2 SNEGSKA (reference sequence). The ends lost 7 bases at V and 6 bases at J; junction bases unmatched: 5. This chain's CDR3 is CSVLAGLNEQFF. The DNA for the CDR3 is TGCAGTGTCCTAGCGGGTCTCAATGAGCAGTTCTTC.

The chain links TRBV7-2 to TRBJ2-7; 7 nucleotides match TRBD2. The CDR3 sequence is 12 residues long. The germline CDR1 and CDR2 sequences are SGHTA and FQGNSA. J gave up 6 bases and V 7 bases, and 6 bases lay outside the gene matches. The CDR3 loop is CASTHPGGEQYF. CDR3 in DNA: TGTGCCAGCACCCACCCGGGGGGCGAGCAGTACTTC. Full variable domain (remainder filled in from reference TRBV7-2 and TRBJ2-7): GAGVSQSPSNKVTEKGKDVELRCDPISGHTALYWYRQSLGQGLEFLIYFQGNSAPDKSGLPSDRFSAERTGGSVSTLTIQRTQQEDSAVYLCASTHPGGEQYFGPGTRLTVT.

At least ten counts were recorded for this clonotype. The chain uses TRBV29-1 and TRBJ2-5; 11 bases match TRBD1. The V and J ends lost 0 bases and 4 bases, in that order; junction bases with no gene match: 7. The CDR3 length is 16 residues. The germline V gene has CDR1 SQVTM and CDR2 ANQGSEA. The CDR3 loop reads CSVEDRDRGYRETQYF. The CDR3 coding sequence is TGCAGCGTTGAAGATCGGGACAGGGGGTATCGAGAGACCCAGTACTTC.

In this sample, this clonotype turned up a few times. V is TRBV12-3 or TRBV12-4 and J is TRBJ2-7; 7 bases line up with TRBD1. This CDR3 has 14 residues. Unmatched junction bases numbered 8, after V lost 6 bases and J lost 3 bases. CDR3: CASSRQGSGYEQYF. The CDR3 DNA reads as TGTGCCAGCAGCCGACAGGGTTCGGGCTACGAGCAGTACTTC.